This T cell receptor (beta chain) originates from a study of blood T cell repertoires in COVID-19. Turning to the study itself: Donors in the United States, Italy and Spain gave samples during acute or convalescent COVID-19. Sample material is recorded as cDNA or gDNA derived from T cells, B-cell-depleted T cells, or PBMCs.

CDR1 and CDR2 from the germline V gene are MDHEN and SYDVKM. The CDR3 sequence is 15 residues long. V lost 5 bases to trimming and J lost 2 bases; unmatched junction nucleotides: 8. In the original workflow: Reference gene primer amplification gave estimated nucleated cell counts. The data were produced by immunoSEQ multiplex PCR, yet TCRdb's version contains in-frame clones alone and is incomplete. V, J and clone size reflect that table, while D and trimming were determined from the DNA. Of 50,000 to 55,000 clones detected, roughly 86% appear once; the ten largest clones hold around 24%. The clonotype originates from a woman aged 80 or over with acute or convalescent COVID-19. The specimen was peripheral blood. The genes are TRBV28 and TRBJ2-5; 7 bases align to TRBD1. The CDR3 spells CASSTPTGRQETQYF. CDR3 sequence (DNA): TGTGCCAGCAGTACTCCGACAGGGCGGCAAGAGACCCAGTACTTC.